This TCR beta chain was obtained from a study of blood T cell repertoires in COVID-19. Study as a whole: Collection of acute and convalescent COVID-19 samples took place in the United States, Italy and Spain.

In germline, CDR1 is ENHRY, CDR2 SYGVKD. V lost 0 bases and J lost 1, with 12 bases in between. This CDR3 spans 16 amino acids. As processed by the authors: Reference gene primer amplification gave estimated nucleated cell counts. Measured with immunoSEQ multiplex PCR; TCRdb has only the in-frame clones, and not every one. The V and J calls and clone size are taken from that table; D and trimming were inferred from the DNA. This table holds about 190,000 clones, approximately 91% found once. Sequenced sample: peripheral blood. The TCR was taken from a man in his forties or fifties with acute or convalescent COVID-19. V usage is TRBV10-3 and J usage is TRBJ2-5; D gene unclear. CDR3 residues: CAISESFSGSQETQYF. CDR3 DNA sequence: TGTGCCATCAGTGAGTCATTTAGTGGTTCCCAAGAGACCCAGTACTTC.